The entry that follows covers one T cell receptor beta chain sequence. Its specific antigen is unknown. It has no much larger one-base neighbor in the sample; base qualities were not kept. The cohort was made up of 650 to 700 healthy bone marrow donors. All cohort members were sampled while nominally healthy, although unrecorded immune exposures were likely present. The donor was CMV seronegative and belonged to the group of 320 or so seronegative cohort members. Each donor provided a peripheral blood sample, and peripheral blood mononuclear cells were used for TCR beta sequencing. The Qiagen DNeasy Blood Extraction Kit was used to extract genomic DNA from the blood cell samples. The library was generated by the immunoSEQ multiplex PCR assay. A mixture of 60 forward primers for TCR Vbeta segments and 13 reverse primers for TCR Jbeta segments was used in the multiplex PCR. The CDR3 region of rearranged TCR beta genes was amplified from genomic DNA by a multiplex PCR assay. Amplified TCR beta libraries were sequenced as 87-base-pair reads on the Illumina HiSeq System. The authors' pipeline ran thus. In a later analysis, roughly 80 million unique TCR beta chains were counted across the approximately 640 repertoires, and roughly 10 million of these chains were shared by at least two donors. Raw reads were error-corrected and collapsed into unique sequences by a nearest-neighbor algorithm in which closely related sequences were merged to remove PCR and sequencing errors. To assign V, D and J gene segments, CDR3 sequences were aligned to IMGT reference sequences. For a sequence to be retained, a match of at least six nucleotides to both a V gene segment and a J gene segment was required. Rearrangements were classified as productive when the CDR3 lacked stop codons and remained in frame with V and J, and all other rearrangements were classified as non-productive. CDR3 was defined by IMGT convention, running from the second conserved V-encoded cysteine to the conserved J-encoded phenylalanine. The earlier analysis of fewer than 700 of the donors excluded sequences that lacked an unambiguous match to a single V gene segment. An earlier analysis of several hundred of the donors called V segments functional above 56.7% productive rearrangements and segregating when the between-donor standard deviation exceeded 5%. A statistical classification framework was developed to diagnose cytomegalovirus status using the catalog of TCR beta chain sequences. A later analysis assigned V and J genes by comparing TCR nucleotide sequences with IMGT/GENE-DB human TR gene sequences. A later analysis assigned CDR3 sequences and most-parsimonious VDJ recombination scenarios with the TCRdist pipeline. A later analysis defined each TCR beta chain by its CDR3 amino acid sequence plus V-gene family, and excluded reads lacking a unique V-gene family. To address suspected cross-contamination and a sequencing artifact, a later analysis removed 450 to 700 highly shared, low-generation-probability nucleotide sequences. In a later analysis, a clonal expansion index was calculated for each public chain from normalized within-repertoire ranks of inferred template counts. Generation probabilities in a later analysis came from a VDJ recombination model fitted to out-of-frame rearrangements, and those results were checked against IGoR. In a later analysis, TCR-TCR, TCR-HLA and TCR-CMV co-occurrence was scored with hypergeometric tests, and a repertoire-size bias correction was applied to TCR pairs. In a later analysis, false discovery rates were estimated by permuting HLA or CMV assignments 20 times. In a later analysis, co-occurring TCRs were grouped with DBSCAN, and TCRdist sequence similarity was added when clustering was performed within HLA-allele-positive subsets. Repertoires with fewer than 30,000 or more than 120,000 public chains were left out of co-occurrence clustering, as were four to six repertoires with anomalous nucleotide sharing. TCRdb obtained this table from immuneACCESS and retained in-frame rearrangements with V and J assigned. These tables miss some clones; where compared with another copy, unresolved V genes account for less than half of the shortfall, and the remainder is unexplained. The D gene and trimming were derived from the DNA, and the V and J assignments and clone size from that table. The sample yields around 200,000 clones; about 80% were counted once. The ten biggest clones cover about 2% of the sample.

This record belongs to a study of cytomegalovirus exposure and HLA in healthy donors (dated by TCRdb to the late 2010s). A note on the overall study: According to an earlier analysis of a few hundred of the donors, some 180 million T cells yielded over 100 million unique TCR beta sequences and 276 Gb of sequence data. On average, roughly 200,000 unique TCR beta nucleotide sequences were sequenced per donor among 350 to 400 genotyped donors of the cohort, with 15% to 20% of those sequences being non-productive. All discovery cohort repertoires had been generated on a single sequencing platform. About 330 gigabases of sequencing data and around 90 million unique TCR sequences made up an early release that covered approximately 620 HLA-typed donors. The aim of the study was to test whether cataloging public T cell receptors could identify signatures of past pathogen exposure. High-throughput TCR immunosequencing, statistical association of individual TCRs with disease status, and machine learning were combined to predict cytomegalovirus infection status. Donor age, sex, ethnicity and CMV serostatus were compiled together with the repertoire data. In addition to the first cohort of around 670 subjects, a separate validation cohort of under 150 different subjects was used. Rather than using new phenotypic data, the later analysis identified candidate immune exposures from TCR beta sequences and from how often those sequences occurred across donors. HLA typing covered class I and class II loci at four-digit resolution. The study used immunosequencing to profile the T cell repertoires of more than 650 subjects and linked those repertoires to cytomegalovirus serostatus. About five DR-DQ haplotypes were treated as single units for association and clustering because of strong linkage in the cohort. In a later genetic analysis, genome-wide SNP genotypes for about three fifths of the roughly 670 donors were used, and that subset was treated as a discovery cohort. The number of typed donors differed by locus: 629-630 for A, B, C, DRB1 and DQB1; 522 for DQA1; over 600 for DPA1; and around 450 for DPB1. An earlier analysis of 587 of the donors applied high-throughput TCR beta sequencing to assess whether each TCR beta V gene segment acted as functional or pseudogenic. Of the roughly 400 genotyped donors, 65% to 90% fell in the genetic ancestry cluster associated with self-reported Caucasian donors. A later analysis re-examined previously published TCR beta repertoires from about 670 donors and added high-resolution HLA genotyping to investigate patterns of TCR occurrence.

V loses 0 bases of germline sequence and J loses 2 bases, and the interval between the two ends is 21 bases. Reading the germline V gene gives CDR1 SGHDN and CDR2 FVKESK. The CDR3 contains 19 residues, cysteine and phenylalanine counted. Only the CDR3 part of the read is kept: 57 bases, read in frame from the first base. Study-wide conclusions, independent of this receptor: A later analysis found that TCR association rates varied across HLA loci, with DRB1 alleles showing the most associated TCRs and HLA-C alleles the fewest. Correlated functional status among segregating V segments might be attributable to linkage disequilibrium, but an unknown experimental factor could not be ruled out. A later analysis reported that several top co-occurrence clusters appeared linked to parvovirus B19, influenza, CMV and Epstein-Barr virus. HLA typing was unavailable for some donors at each locus, so association tests used only the typed subset. Sequencing depth was assumed to be roughly uniform across donors in the presence/absence analyses, though that assumption may not hold. According to a later genetic analysis, donors in an Asian-associated ancestry cluster had fewer N-insertions in productive TCRs than the approximately 670-donor mean. A further reported finding was that TCR beta sequences accurately predicted the HLA-A and HLA-B alleles for most subjects in the first cohort. While some public TCRs were present in many individuals, most TCR sequences turned up only very rarely across donors. A few of the identified cytomegalovirus-associated TCR beta chains were confirmed in vitro to be specific for cytomegalovirus antigens. A later analysis found that most CMV-associated TCR beta chains appeared HLA-restricted, with HLA associations seemingly driven largely by CMV exposure. Because counts were too low, roughly 18 rarely observed V segments, including chromosome 9 orphons, were left out of the earlier analysis of roughly 600 of the donors. Only TCR beta chains were sequenced in this cohort, and the absence of alpha or paired-chain data limited detectable features. In a later analysis, 16,951 TCR beta sequences were associated with specific HLA alleles at a false discovery rate of 0.05. Because the 87-base-pair reads could not distinguish some IMGT-functional V segments, including TRBV6-2 and TRBV6-3, those segments were excluded. In an earlier analysis of 500 to 650 of the donors, most TCR beta V segments appeared in productive rearrangements about 90% or about 30% of the time, broadly matching IMGT annotations. For the cohort, immune exposure information was limited to CMV serostatus. The authors suggested that the approach could potentially be extended to other disease states and immunological phenotypes. V-gene and J-gene trimming of TCR beta chains was associated with a missense DCLRE1C variant in a later genetic analysis, and the association was replicated in an independent cohort. Strong co-occurrence of HLA alleles, especially DR and DQ, made assigning TCR associations to individual alleles difficult. The classifier was reported to diagnose cytomegalovirus status with high specificity and sensitivity in both the original and validation cohorts. A later analysis found that HLA-associated TCR beta chains were more clonally expanded and had lower generation probabilities than equally common non-associated chains. The study listed 164 TCR beta chains as associated with cytomegalovirus. A cluster of highly shared sequence variants was judged likely to be a technical artifact of the sequencing pipeline.

This chain is built from TRBV14 and TRBJ2-3, and TRBD2 may be the D gene, going by 6 matching bases. The TCR was taken from a male donor in good health and CMV-seronegative. Sequenced material: PBMCs. The bases are TGTGCCAGCAGCCAAGATCTCCCGACTCCGGGACTTATCACAGATACGCAGTATTTT. This sequence encodes CASSQDLPTPGLITDTQYF.